These T cell receptor beta chains were read from a single sample in a study of blood T cells in healthy people across ages. A single record per CDR3 protein comes from TCRdb applying MiXCR to the 5' RACE reads. The sample holds more than 800,000 distinct CDR3 sequences, roughly 26% seen once. The material sequenced was blood. The receptors originated from a woman older than 75 in good health. The CDR3 runs from the conserved cysteine through the conserved F or W. Each record gives: V gene, J gene, clone size, D gene, CDR3 DNA, CDR3 protein. A D gene is named only where the DNA matches it firmly. For some rows the clone size is stated as once, few or many, or as a class when expanded; others skip it.

TRBV4-1,TRBJ1-2,many,.,TGCGCCAGCAGCCCTCGGGAGGAAAGAAACTATGGCTACACCTTC,CASSPREERNYGYTF
TRBV6-5,TRBJ2-7,many,.,TGTGCCAGCAGTTACTCTGCGGGGAGGCCCGGGGTAGAGCAGTACTTC,CASSYSAGRPGVEQYF
TRBV4-3,TRBJ2-7,.,.,TGCGCCAGCAGCCAAGCATCTTCCTCGGGGCCAACTAGCGAGCAGTACTTC,CASSQASSSGPTSEQYF
TRBV25-1,TRBJ2-5,many,.,TGTGCCAGCAGCAGTGCTACGGCTCAAGAGACCCAGTACTTC,CASSSATAQETQYF
TRBV7-9,TRBJ1-5,few,TRBD1,TGTGCCAGCAGCACCGGGACAGGATCCGTTTCAGATCAGCCCCAGCATTTT,CASSTGTGSVSDQPQHF
TRBV5-1,TRBJ2-3,.,TRBD1,TGCGCCAGCAGCTTCGGGACAGGGGCCATCACAGATACGCAGTATTTT,CASSFGTGAITDTQYF
TRBV19,TRBJ2-6,.,.,TGTGCCAGTAGACGGACAGCTGGGGCCAACGTCCTGACTTTC,CASRRTAGANVLTF
TRBV12-3/TRBV12-4,TRBJ2-1,once,TRBD2,TGTGCCAGCAGTCCCACCGGGGGGCTGACTAGCGGGGTGTACAATGAGCAGTTCTTC,CASSPTGGLTSGVYNEQFF
TRBV7-8,TRBJ1-5,many,.,TGTGCCAGCAGCCGTTTCAGGGACCGGCAGCCCCAGCATTTT,CASSRFRDRQPQHF
TRBV15,TRBJ2-5,many,.,TGTGCCACCAGCAGTGAGGTAGCCCCTCAAGAGACCCAGTACTTC,CATSSEVAPQETQYF
TRBV5-1,TRBJ1-4,many,TRBD1,TGCGCCAGCAGCTTTGAGGGACAGTGGGAAAAACTGTTTTTT,CASSFEGQWEKLFF
TRBV20-1,TRBJ2-7,many,TRBD1,TGCAGTGCTAGAGGGAGCAGGGGGCAGTACGAGCAGTACTTC,CSARGSRGQYEQYF
TRBV7-6,TRBJ2-6,many,TRBD2,TGTGCCAGCAGCTTACCCCTAGCGGGGGGTAGCTCTGGGGCCAACGTCCTGACTTTC,CASSLPLAGGSSGANVLTF
TRBV18,TRBJ2-7,.,TRBD1,TGTGCCAGCTCACCACAGGGGGCCACCTCGGGCGAGCAGTACTTC,CASSPQGATSGEQYF
TRBV18,TRBJ2-1,many,.,TGTGCCAGCTCACCACCGATACATTACAATGAGCAGTTCTTC,CASSPPIHYNEQFF
TRBV20-1,TRBJ1-6,.,TRBD1,TGCAGTGCCCTAGGGCGACAGGGCCCGTTGCCCCTCCACTTT,CSALGRQGPLPLHF
TRBV7-2,TRBJ2-1,many,TRBD2,TGTGCCAGCAGCTTAAGAGCGGGGGGGCCCCAACGGACCAATGAGCAGTTCTTC,CASSLRAGGPQRTNEQFF
TRBV5-1,TRBJ2-1,many,TRBD1,TGCGCCAGCAGCCCGGGACAGGGGTTTGAGCAGTTCTTC,CASSPGQGFEQFF
TRBV5-4,TRBJ2-7,few,TRBD1,TGTGCCAGCCGCAAGGGCACAGGGGGCGTCCCAGTGGGGGAGCAGTACTTC,CASRKGTGGVPVGEQYF
TRBV19,TRBJ2-4,.,TRBD1,TGTGCCAGTAGTCTCCGCGGACAGGGGATAACCAAAAACATTCAGTACTTC,CASSLRGQGITKNIQYF
TRBV7-6,TRBJ2-3,many,.,TGTGCCAGCAGCCCCCGGGCAGCAGGCACAGATACGCAGTATTTT,CASSPRAAGTDTQYF
TRBV12-3/TRBV12-4,TRBJ2-1,.,TRBD2,TGTGCCAGCAGTTTTCGGCGGGGGGGGGTTCCACTGTTCTTC,CASSFRRGGVPLFF
TRBV29-1,TRBJ2-1,many,TRBD2,TGCAGCGTTGCCCATCTAGCGGGGGGTAACCCCAATGAGCAGTTCTTC,CSVAHLAGGNPNEQFF
TRBV27,TRBJ1-1,.,TRBD1,TGTGCCAGCAGATTACAGGGGCGCAACACTGAAGCTTTCTTT,CASRLQGRNTEAFF
TRBV30,TRBJ1-1,.,.,TGTGCCGGAAGACACCTGAACACTGAAGCTTTCTTT,CAGRHLNTEAFF
TRBV28,TRBJ2-7,many,TRBD1,TGTGCCAGCAGTGCCACTCCTGTGTGGACAGGAGGCAACTACGAGCAGTACTTC,CASSATPVWTGGNYEQYF
TRBV14,TRBJ1-1,.,.,TGTGCCAGCAGCCGGGTCCAGTCCAGGACTGAAGCTTTCTTT,CASSRVQSRTEAFF
TRBV20-1,TRBJ2-1,many,.,TGCAGTGCTAGGGCCCAGACCTCCTACAATGAGCAGTTCTTC,CSARAQTSYNEQFF
TRBV2,TRBJ1-5,few,.,TGTGCCAGCAGTCAGCAACCTCGGAATCAGCCCCAGCATTTT,CASSQQPRNQPQHF
TRBV7-6,TRBJ2-5,many,.,TGTGCCAGCAGCTTAGCGGCAGGGGCCTTGGGGGAGACCCAGTACTTC,CASSLAAGALGETQYF
TRBV12-3/TRBV12-4,TRBJ1-6,few,.,TGTGCCAGCAGCCCTACAGGGATCTCCTATAATTCACCCCTCCACTTT,CASSPTGISYNSPLHF
TRBV7-2,TRBJ1-5,many,TRBD1,TGTGCCAGCAGCTTACAATCGACAGGGTGGGATCAGCCCCAGCATTTT,CASSLQSTGWDQPQHF
TRBV6-6,TRBJ1-5,.,TRBD1,TGTGCCAGCCAAGGACAGGGGGCCGGGGCCCAGCATTTT,CASQGQGAGAQHF
TRBV29-1,TRBJ2-2,few,TRBD2,TGCAGCGTTCGCCTGGGGGGGTCCGGGGAGCTGTTTTTT,CSVRLGGSGELFF
TRBV7-2,TRBJ1-1,few,.,TGTGCCAGCAGCACAATCGTAGGTTACACTGAAGCTTTCTTT,CASSTIVGYTEAFF
TRBV6-1,TRBJ1-6,.,TRBD1,TGTGCCAGCAGGAGGGACAGGGGGCCGAGCTCCTATAATTCACCCCTCCACTTT,CASRRDRGPSSYNSPLHF
TRBV11-2,TRBJ2-1,many,TRBD2,TGTGCCAGCAGCCCTTTGACTAGCCACAATGAGCAGTTCTTC,CASSPLTSHNEQFF
TRBV12-3/TRBV12-4,TRBJ2-6,.,TRBD1,TGTGCCAGCAGGACAGGGGACTCTGGGGCCAACGTCCTGACTTTC,CASRTGDSGANVLTF
TRBV30,TRBJ1-5,.,.,TGTGCCGGGGCGTGGAACGGTAGCAATCAGCCCCAGCATTTT,CAGAWNGSNQPQHF
TRBV13,TRBJ1-6,.,.,TGTGCCAGCAGCTTATCCCGAGCGGATTCACCCCTCCACTTT,CASSLSRADSPLHF
TRBV6-2/TRBV6-3,TRBJ2-3,many,.,TGTGCCAGCACCCCTGGGGGGATAGGGGATACGCAGTATTTT,CASTPGGIGDTQYF
TRBV30,TRBJ1-3,.,.,TGTGCCTGGTCGGAAGGACCAGGTGGAAACACCATATATTTT,CAWSEGPGGNTIYF
TRBV4-1,TRBJ2-5,.,.,TGCGCCAGCAGTAGATATGAGCAAAATCAAGAGACCCAGTACTTC,CASSRYEQNQETQYF
TRBV7-2,TRBJ2-3,.,.,TGTGCCAGCAGCCAGAGGGGGATCACAGATACGCAGTATTTT,CASSQRGITDTQYF
TRBV7-2,TRBJ1-5,few,.,TGTGCCAGCAGCTTCGGTCAAAGCAATCAGCCCCAGCATTTT,CASSFGQSNQPQHF
TRBV5-6,TRBJ1-1,.,.,TGTGCCAGCAGCTTGGCCGGGACGGAGAACACTGAAGCTTTCTTT,CASSLAGTENTEAFF
TRBV21-1,TRBJ1-5,.,.,TGTGCCAGCAGCAAAGTGAAGGTAGCCGGAACCCATCAGCCCCAGCATTTT,CASSKVKVAGTHQPQHF
TRBV18,TRBJ1-5,.,.,TGTGCCAGCTCACCACGGACAGATCAGCCCCAGCATTTT,CASSPRTDQPQHF
TRBV20-1,TRBJ1-5,few,.,TGCAGTGCCAGAGGGGCAGGAGGGGGAATCAATCAGCCCCAGCATTTT,CSARGAGGGINQPQHF
TRBV24-1,TRBJ2-5,many,TRBD1,TGTGCCACCAGTGATCCCTCGCCGGGACAGGGTTTAGAGACCCAGTACTTC,CATSDPSPGQGLETQYF
TRBV19,TRBJ1-2,few,TRBD1,TGTGCCAGTGCCAGGGACAGAAGGATCGCAAGTGGCTACACCTTC,CASARDRRIASGYTF
TRBV7-2,TRBJ2-4,many,.,TGTGCCAGCAGCCTAGACCAGGGGTCCCAAAACATTCAGTACTTC,CASSLDQGSQNIQYF
TRBV2,TRBJ1-2,.,.,TGTGCCAACCGTCTATCCTCGGGGGCCAACTATGGCTACACCTTC,CANRLSSGANYGYTF
TRBV6-5,TRBJ2-5,many,TRBD2,TGTGCCAGCAGTCCCCTCGGGACTAGCGGGGGCTCAGAGACCCAGTACTTC,CASSPLGTSGGSETQYF
TRBV4-3,TRBJ2-7,.,.,TGCGCCAGCAGCCAAGATTTTTGGGAAACCTACGAGCAGTACTTC,CASSQDFWETYEQYF
TRBV18,TRBJ2-7,.,.,TGTGCCAGCTCATACTTAGGTGAGCAGTACTTC,CASSYLGEQYF
TRBV12-3/TRBV12-4,TRBJ2-7,.,TRBD2,TGTGCCAGCAGTTCACTAGCGGGAGTCTCACACGAGCAGTACTTC,CASSSLAGVSHEQYF